A single sample gave rise to the 8 T cell receptor beta chains below, sequenced in a study of tumor-infiltrating lymphocytes in primary liver carcinoma. Bulk tissue was left unsorted, and RNA and DNA were co-extracted from roughly 20-30 mg of it. cDNA specific to TCR beta was made from about 0.45 ug of total RNA, with a constant-region primer employed for priming. Amplification in three nested multiplex PCR rounds with slightly modified ARM-PCR gave rise to TCR beta libraries. Forward primers for TRBV1-TRBV30 and a C-beta reverse primer served the first two PCR rounds, at approximately 10 cycles each. TCRdb called the multiplex PCR reads again in MiXCR, with one record for every CDR3 protein. The table records 45,000 or so distinct CDR3 sequences, approximately 70% of them present only once. The sequenced sample was liver tumor tissue from sampling region 2. This sample's subset: tumor region T2, inferior pole. The receptors come from a man aged 35-49 years with primary liver carcinoma and hepatitis B virus infection.

For this clonotype: The junction shows a germline mismatch at one end, possibly a read error. The V call is TRBV28, the J call TRBJ2-3; D remains ambiguous. Germline V gene lookup returns CDR1 MDHEN and CDR2 SYDVKM. The length of the CDR3 is 14 residues. The CDR3 sequence: CASSLWTAADTEYF. The CDR3, as DNA: TGTGCCAGCAGTTTATGGACTGCCGCCGATACGGAGTATTTT.

Of note for this clonotype: A read error may produce the germline difference seen at one junction end. V and J are TRBV29-1 and TRBJ2-1; tentatively, D is TRBD2 (6 bases). The CDR3 has 15 amino acids. Germline CDR1 reads SQVTM; CDR2 reads ANQGSEA. CDR3 DNA sequence: TGCAGCGTCGATAGTGCGGGAAGGACCTACAATGAGAAGTTCTTC. This codes for CSVDSAGRTYNEKFF.

Worth noting for this clonotype: One junction end does not reproduce the germline sequence, and a read error may be involved. The chain links TRBV13 to TRBJ2-3; maybe TRBD2 (6 bases). The CDR3 extends over 14 amino acids. Germline V lookup: CDR1 PRHDT, CDR2 FYEKMQ (reference sequence). CDR3 bases: TGTTCCAGCAGCTTTAGCGGATTCACAGATACGCAGTATTTT. It translates to CSSSFSGFTDTQYF.

This clonotype was seen more than once but under ten times. Germline is not matched at one junction end, which may reflect a read error. V is TRBV29-1 and J is TRBJ2-1; 7 bases line up with TRBD1. Per germline, CDR1 SQVTM and CDR2 ANQGSEA. The CDR3 extends over 13 amino acids. The CDR3 DNA follows: TGCAGCGTTGAGAAGGGGGCGTCCAGTGAGCAGATCTTC. Encoded protein: CSVEKGASSEQIF.

The chain is built from TRBV14 and TRBJ2-1; 8 bases match TRBD2. The germline V gene has CDR1 SGHDN and CDR2 FVKESK. V dropped 10 bases and J dropped 6; count of bases not matched to a gene: 17. The CDR3 sequence is 16 residues long. The CDR3 loop reads CANSVVAGRVSNEQFF. DNA of the CDR3: TGTGCCAACAGTGTCGTAGCGGGACGGGTAAGCAATGAGCAGTTCTTC.

To note about this clonotype: The CDR3 carries no conserved terminal phenylalanine or tryptophan, so it likely arises from a read error. This chain joins TRBV4-3 and TRBJ1-6; D gene ambiguous. This CDR3 spans 15 amino acids. V lost 1 base and J 10 bases, leaving 14 bases between the germline ends. Germline V gene lookup returns CDR1 LGHNA and CDR2 YSLEER. DNA of the CDR3: TGCGCCAGCAGCCAAGGGGCGTTCGCCAGCTCACCCCTCCACCTT. Its translation is CASSQGAFASSPLHL.

This clonotype occurred once. This sequence joins TRBV12-3 or TRBV12-4 and TRBJ1-1, with no clear D. This CDR3 has 13 residues. V was shortened by 5 bases and J by 1 base, with 8 bases between the two germline ends. The CDR3 here is CASSARSNTEAFF. The CDR3 DNA reads as TGTGCCAGCAGTGCCCGGTCGAACACTGAAGCTTTCTTT.

The chain carries TRBV24-1 and TRBJ2-1; D unclear. This CDR3 contains 15 residues. V lost 10 bases and J 5 bases, leaving 20 bases between the germline ends. CDR1 KGHDR and CDR2 SFDVKD come from the germline V gene. The CDR3: CATSWSESLNNEQFF. The CDR3 bases are TGTGCCACTAGTTGGAGCGAGAGTTTAAACAATGAGCAGTTCTTC.